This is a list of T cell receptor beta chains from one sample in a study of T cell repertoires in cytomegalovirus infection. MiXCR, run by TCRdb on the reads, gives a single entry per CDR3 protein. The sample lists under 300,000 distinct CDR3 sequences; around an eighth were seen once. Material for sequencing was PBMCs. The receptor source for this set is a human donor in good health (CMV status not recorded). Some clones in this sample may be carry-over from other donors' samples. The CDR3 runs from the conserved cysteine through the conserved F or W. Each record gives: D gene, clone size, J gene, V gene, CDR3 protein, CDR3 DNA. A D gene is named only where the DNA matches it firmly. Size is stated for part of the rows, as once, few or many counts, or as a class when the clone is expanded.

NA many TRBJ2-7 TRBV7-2 CASSLNAKRRAYEQYF TGTGCCAGCAGCTTAAATGCCAAGCGGAGAGCTTACGAGCAGTACTTC
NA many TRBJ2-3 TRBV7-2 CASSLAGGGATTDTQYF TGTGCCAGCAGCTTAGCGGGTGGGGGTGCGACCACAGATACGCAGTATTTT
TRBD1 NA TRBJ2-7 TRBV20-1 CSAGTGVYEQYF TGCAGCGCTGGGACAGGGGTATACGAGCAGTACTTC
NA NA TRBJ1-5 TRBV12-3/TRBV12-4 CASSFGGNSNQPQHF TGTGCCAGCAGTTTCGGGGGAAATAGTAATCAGCCCCAGCATTTT
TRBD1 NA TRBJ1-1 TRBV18 CASSQTGMNTEAFF TGTGCCAGCTCACAGACAGGGATGAACACTGAAGCTTTCTTT
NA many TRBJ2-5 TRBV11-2 CASSPRGLRDETQYF TGTGCCAGCAGCCCCCGGGGGTTGAGGGACGAGACCCAGTACTTC
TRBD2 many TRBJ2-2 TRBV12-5 CASGLARLAGGRLFF TGTGCTAGTGGTTTGGCACGACTAGCGGGGGGCCGGCTGTTTTTT
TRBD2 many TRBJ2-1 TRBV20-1 CSARVQLAGGRGYNEQFF TGCAGTGCTAGAGTTCAACTAGCGGGAGGCCGGGGCTACAATGAGCAGTTCTTC
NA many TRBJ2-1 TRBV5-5 CASSLEGPNEQFF TGTGCCAGCAGCTTGGAGGGACCCAATGAGCAGTTCTTC
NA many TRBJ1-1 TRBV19 CASSISGGRGGGSTEAFF TGTGCCAGTAGTATAAGCGGTGGGCGTGGAGGCGGGAGCACTGAAGCTTTCTTT
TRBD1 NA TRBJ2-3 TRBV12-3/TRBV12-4 CASSSEPGQVRPDTQYF TGTGCCAGCAGTTCAGAACCGGGACAGGTTCGTCCAGATACGCAGTATTTT
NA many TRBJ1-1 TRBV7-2 CASSLAGRGISTEAFF TGTGCCAGCAGCTTAGCGGGCAGGGGTATCTCCACTGAAGCTTTCTTT
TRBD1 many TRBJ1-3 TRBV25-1 CASSDRDHAGNTIYF TGTGCCAGCTCCGACAGGGATCACGCTGGAAACACCATATATTTT
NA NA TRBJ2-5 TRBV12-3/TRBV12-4 CASRGALFGETQYF TGTGCCAGTCGGGGGGCCCTCTTCGGAGAGACCCAGTACTTC
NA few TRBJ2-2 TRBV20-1 CSAQRNTGELFF TGCAGTGCTCAACGGAACACCGGGGAGCTGTTTTTT
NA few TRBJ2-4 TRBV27 CASTPRGARGRVVQNIQYF TGTGCCAGCACTCCTAGAGGGGCGAGGGGCCGGGTGGTCCAAAACATTCAGTACTTC
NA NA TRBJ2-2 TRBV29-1 CSVGAGSGDTGELFF TGCAGCGTGGGGGCAGGGTCAGGGGACACCGGGGAGCTGTTTTTT
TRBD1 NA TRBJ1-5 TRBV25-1 CASSQTSGQGIDQPQHF TGTGCCAGCAGTCAAACGTCGGGACAGGGGATCGATCAGCCCCAGCATTTT
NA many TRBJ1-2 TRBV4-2 CASSQDPNGDYGYTF TGTGCCAGCAGCCAAGACCCCAACGGAGACTATGGCTACACCTTC
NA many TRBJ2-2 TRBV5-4 CASSFGTLLNTGELFF TGTGCCAGCAGCTTCGGGACTCTATTGAACACCGGGGAGCTGTTTTTT
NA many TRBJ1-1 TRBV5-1 CASSLNAANTEAFF TGCGCCAGCAGCTTGAATGCAGCGAACACTGAAGCTTTCTTT
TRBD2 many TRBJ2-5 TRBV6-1 CASRSGGARETQYF TGTGCCAGCAGAAGCGGGGGGGCTAGGGAGACCCAGTACTTC